This T cell receptor beta chain was observed in a study of T cell responses to AZD1222 COVID-19 vaccine (dated by TCRdb to the early 2020s). With regard to the full study: A total of over 230 trial participants underwent TCR sequencing, of whom about 200 had received two doses of AZD1222 and some 25 had received two doses of the MenACWY control vaccine. Trial participants were enrolled by age into subgroups of 18-55, 56-69 and 70-plus years, and about 150, 27 and 61 TCR-sequenced participants, respectively, were included in these subgroups.

The CDR3 regions of human TCRbeta chains were analyzed by immunosequencing. In the authors' own workflow: Repertoire TCRs were checked for matches against a reference library of SARS-CoV-2-specific TCRs that had been generated using the MIRA antigen-specificity platform. Breadth was defined as the fraction of unique TCRs that were SARS-CoV-2-associated. Depth was defined as the fraction of total T cells that were SARS-CoV-2-associated. Using the MIRA data, each spike-specific TCR was mapped to the spike region that the TCR reacts to and placed in a CD4 or CD8 class. Log10-transformed breadth and depth values were compared by one-way ANOVA with Sidak's multiple comparisons tests. Sourced from immuneACCESS, this table was stored by TCRdb with only in-frame sequences that have V and J called. A share of the clones is absent; for the studies checked, an unresolved V gene accounts for under half, and the remainder has no known explanation. V and J calls plus clone size are reproduced from that table; the DNA served to infer D and trimming. The sample table records almost 95,000 clones; around 84% of these occur just once. Roughly 4.5% of the sample comes from the top ten.

To note about this clone: The antigen this receptor binds is unknown. Nothing much larger sits one base from this clone, and base qualities are not available.

Summary of the overall study and its limitations: The 56-69-year group was small, and its depth increase did not reach significance, likely because of low power. Because no day 14 peak-response samples were available, the repertoires could be characterized only after the peak T cell response. Reportedly, almost half of the unique spike-specific TCRs recognized epitopes lying outside the regions that are mutated in the B.1.351 and B.1.1.7 variants. Vaccine-associated CD4 TCRs spanned the whole spike protein, with dominant responses in regions 160-218 and 743-854. Participants were mostly white British, with more females than males. The authors suggested clonal diversity may have been underestimated. Conclusions about previously exposed vaccinees are limited, since just 6 or 7 AZD1222 recipients were seropositive for SARS-CoV-2 at baseline. After two AZD1222 doses, both the breadth and the depth of spike-specific TCRs were significantly higher than at day 0 and than in MenACWY recipients.

The intended sense of this specimen's time point label: about 28 days (+/-7) after the second vaccine dose. AZD1222 recipients whose second dose came at about 4 weeks and those whose second dose came at about 12 weeks were combined into one group, since spike-specific TCR depth and breadth did not differ between the two schedules. Vaccinee samples were obtained from the UK trials COV001 and COV002, which included a single-blind randomized controlled phase 2/3 trial of AZD1222 (ChAdOx1 nCoV-19) in healthy adults. For TCRbeta chain sequencing, PBMC samples from trial participants were taken at day 0 and at day 28 after the second dose. This TCR came from an adult who received the AZD1222 COVID-19 vaccine. The sample here was peripheral blood, taken 28 days after the second AZD1222 dose.

CDR3 reads: CASSPSGTNYNEQFF. The base sequence is TGTGCCAGCAGCCCTAGTGGGACTAACTACAATGAGCAGTTCTTC. The chain employs TRBV9 and TRBJ2-1, with 7 central nucleotides matching TRBD2. As encoded in the germline V gene, CDR1 is SGDLS while CDR2 is YYNGEE. From its cysteine to its phenylalanine, the CDR3 spans 15 amino acids. Here the CDR3 DNA is all that survives: 45 bases in frame from base 1. Trimming accounts for 4 bases at V and 3 bases at J, while the number of junction bases matched to no gene is 7.